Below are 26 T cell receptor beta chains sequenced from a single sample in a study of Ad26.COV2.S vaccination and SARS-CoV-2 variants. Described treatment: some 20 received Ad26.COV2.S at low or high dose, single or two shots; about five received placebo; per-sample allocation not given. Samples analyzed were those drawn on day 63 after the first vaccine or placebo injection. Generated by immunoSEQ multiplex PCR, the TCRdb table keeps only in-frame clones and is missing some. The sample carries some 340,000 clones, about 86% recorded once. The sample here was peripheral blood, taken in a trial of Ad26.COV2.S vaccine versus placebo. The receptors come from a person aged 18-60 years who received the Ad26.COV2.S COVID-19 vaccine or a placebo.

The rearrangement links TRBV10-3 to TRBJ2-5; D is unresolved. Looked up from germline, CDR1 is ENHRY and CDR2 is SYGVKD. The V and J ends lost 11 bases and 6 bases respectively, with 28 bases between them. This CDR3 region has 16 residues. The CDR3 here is CAFIPRGPVLNQTQYF. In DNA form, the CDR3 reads TGTGCCTTCATCCCCCGTGGCCCCGTTTTGAATCAGACCCAGTACTTC.

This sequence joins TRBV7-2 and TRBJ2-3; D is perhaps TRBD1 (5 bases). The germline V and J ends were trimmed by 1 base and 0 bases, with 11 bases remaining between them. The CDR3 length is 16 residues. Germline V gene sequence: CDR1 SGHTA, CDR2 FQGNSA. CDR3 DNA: TGTGCCAGCAGCTTAGTAGGGGCGTTAAGCACAGATACGCAGTATTTT. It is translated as CASSLVGALSTDTQYF.

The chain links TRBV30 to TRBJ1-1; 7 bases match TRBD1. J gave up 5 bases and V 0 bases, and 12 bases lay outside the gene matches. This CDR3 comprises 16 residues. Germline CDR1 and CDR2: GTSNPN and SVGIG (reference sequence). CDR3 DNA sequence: TGTGCCTGGAGTGTTCTATCTGGAGGGGGCCTGACTGAAGCTTTCTTT. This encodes CAWSVLSGGGLTEAFF.

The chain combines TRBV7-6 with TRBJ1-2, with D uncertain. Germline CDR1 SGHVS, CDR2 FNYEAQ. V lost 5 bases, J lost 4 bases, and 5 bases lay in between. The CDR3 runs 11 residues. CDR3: CASSRLYGYTF. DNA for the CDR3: TGTGCCAGCAGCCGGCTCTATGGCTACACCTTC. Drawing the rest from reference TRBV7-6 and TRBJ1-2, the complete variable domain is GAGVSQSPRYKVTKRGQDVALRCDPISGHVSLYWYRQALGQGPEFLTYFNYEAQQDKSGLPNDRFSAERPEGSISTLTIQRTEQRDSAMYRCASSRLYGYTFGSGTRLTVV.

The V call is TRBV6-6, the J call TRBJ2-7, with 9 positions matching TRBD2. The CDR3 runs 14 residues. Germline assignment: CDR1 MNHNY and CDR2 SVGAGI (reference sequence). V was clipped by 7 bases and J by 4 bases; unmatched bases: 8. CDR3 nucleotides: TGTGCCAGCATCGGCCTAGCGGGGAGATACGAGCAGTACTTC. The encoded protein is CASIGLAGRYEQYF.

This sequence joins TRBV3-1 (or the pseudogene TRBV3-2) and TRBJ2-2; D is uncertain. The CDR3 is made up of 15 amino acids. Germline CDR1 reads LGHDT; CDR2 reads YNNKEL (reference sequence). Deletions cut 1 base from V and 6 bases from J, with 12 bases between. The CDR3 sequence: CASSQGARVSGELFF. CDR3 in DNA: TGTGCCAGCAGCCAAGGGGCTCGTGTGTCCGGGGAGCTGTTTTTT.

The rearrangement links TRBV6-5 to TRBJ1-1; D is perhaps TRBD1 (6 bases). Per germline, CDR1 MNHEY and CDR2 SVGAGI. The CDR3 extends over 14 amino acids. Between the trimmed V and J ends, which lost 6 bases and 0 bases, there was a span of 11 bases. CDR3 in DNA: TGTGCCAGCAGGGAGGGGGGCGTGAACACTGAAGCTTTCTTT. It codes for CASREGGVNTEAFF.

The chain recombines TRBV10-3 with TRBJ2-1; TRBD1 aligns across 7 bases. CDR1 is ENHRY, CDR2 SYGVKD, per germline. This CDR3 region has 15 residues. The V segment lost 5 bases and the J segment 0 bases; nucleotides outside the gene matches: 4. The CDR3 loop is CAISKTGISYNEQFF. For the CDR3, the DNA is TGTGCCATCAGTAAGACAGGGATCTCCTACAATGAGCAGTTCTTC.

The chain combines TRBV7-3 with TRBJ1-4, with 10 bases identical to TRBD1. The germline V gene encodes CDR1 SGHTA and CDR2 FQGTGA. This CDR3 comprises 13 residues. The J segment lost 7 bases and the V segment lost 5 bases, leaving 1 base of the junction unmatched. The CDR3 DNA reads TGTGCCAGCAGCAGGGACAGGGGTGAAAAACTGTTTTTT. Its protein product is CASSRDRGEKLFF.

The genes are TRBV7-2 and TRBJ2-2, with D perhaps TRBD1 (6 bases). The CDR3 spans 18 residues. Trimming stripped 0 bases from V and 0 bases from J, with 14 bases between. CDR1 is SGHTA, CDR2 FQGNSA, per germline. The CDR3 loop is CASSLAGTRYANTGELFF. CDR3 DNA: TGTGCCAGCAGCTTAGCGGGGACAAGGTACGCGAACACCGGGGAGCTGTTTTTT. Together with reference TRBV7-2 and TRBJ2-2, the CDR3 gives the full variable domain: GAGVSQSPSNKVTEKGKDVELRCDPISGHTALYWYRQSLGQGLEFLIYFQGNSAPDKSGLPSDRFSAERTGGSVSTLTIQRTQQEDSAVYLCASSLAGTRYANTGELFFGEGSRLTVL.

The CDR3, as DNA: TGTGCCAGTAGTATCCCATTACAGGGAAGGAACTATGGCTACACCTTC. It translates to CASSIPLQGRNYGYTF. V gene TRBV19 combines with J gene TRBJ1-2, with a possible D match to TRBD1 (6 bases). This CDR3 comprises 16 residues. V was cut by 3 bases and J by 2 bases, with 16 bases left in between. Germline loops: CDR1 LNHDA, CDR2 SQIVND (reference sequence).

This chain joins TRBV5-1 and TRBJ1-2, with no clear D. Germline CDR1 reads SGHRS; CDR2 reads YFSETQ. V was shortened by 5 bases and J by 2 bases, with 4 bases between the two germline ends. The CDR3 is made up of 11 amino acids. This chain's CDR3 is CASRLNYGYTF. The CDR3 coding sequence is TGCGCCAGCAGACTAAACTATGGCTACACCTTC.

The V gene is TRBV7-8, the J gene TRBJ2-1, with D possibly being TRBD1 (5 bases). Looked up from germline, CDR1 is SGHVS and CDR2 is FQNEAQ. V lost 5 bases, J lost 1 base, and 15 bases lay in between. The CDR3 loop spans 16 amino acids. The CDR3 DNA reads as TGTGCCAGCAGCCGAGCAACGACAGAATCCTACAATGAGCAGTTCTTC. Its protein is CASSRATTESYNEQFF.

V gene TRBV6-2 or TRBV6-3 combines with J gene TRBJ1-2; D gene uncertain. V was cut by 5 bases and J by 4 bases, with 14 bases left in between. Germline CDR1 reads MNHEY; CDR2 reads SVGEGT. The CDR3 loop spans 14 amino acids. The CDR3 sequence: CASSTRVGSYGYTF. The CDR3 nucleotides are TGTGCCAGCAGTACCCGGGTAGGGAGCTATGGCTACACCTTC.

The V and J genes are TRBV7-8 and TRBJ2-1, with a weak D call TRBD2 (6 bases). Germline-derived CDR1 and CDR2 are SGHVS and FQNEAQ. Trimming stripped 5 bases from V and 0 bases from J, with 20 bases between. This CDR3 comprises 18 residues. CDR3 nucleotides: TGTGCCAGCAGCCTTCTCCCCTGGGCGGGGAGCTCCTACAATGAGCAGTTCTTC. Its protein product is CASSLLPWAGSSYNEQFF. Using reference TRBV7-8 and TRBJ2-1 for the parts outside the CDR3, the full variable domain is GAGVSQSPRYKVAKRGQDVALRCDPISGHVSLFWYQQALGQGPEFLTYFQNEAQLDKSGLPSDRFFAERPEGSVSTLKIQRTQQEDSAVYLCASSLLPWAGSSYNEQFFGPGTRLTVL.

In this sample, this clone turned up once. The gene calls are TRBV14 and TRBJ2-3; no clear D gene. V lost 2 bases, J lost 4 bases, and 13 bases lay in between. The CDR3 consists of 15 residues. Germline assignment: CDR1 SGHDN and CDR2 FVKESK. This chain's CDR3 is CASSQNLPIPDTQYF. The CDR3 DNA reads TGTGCCAGCAGCCAAAATTTGCCAATCCCAGATACGCAGTATTTT.

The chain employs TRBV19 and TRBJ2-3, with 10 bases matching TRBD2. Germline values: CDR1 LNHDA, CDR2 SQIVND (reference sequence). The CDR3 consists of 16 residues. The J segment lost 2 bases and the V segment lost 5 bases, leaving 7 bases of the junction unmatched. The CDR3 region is CASSRLAGASTDTQYF. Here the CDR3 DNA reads TGTGCCAGTAGTCGGCTAGCGGGGGCCTCCACAGATACGCAGTATTTT. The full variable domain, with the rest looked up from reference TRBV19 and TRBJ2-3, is DGGITQSPKYLFRKEGQNVTLSCEQNLNHDAMYWYRQDPGQGLRLIYYSQIVNDFQKGDIAEGYSVSREKKESFPLTVTSAQKNPTAFYLCASSRLAGASTDTQYFGPGTRLTVL.

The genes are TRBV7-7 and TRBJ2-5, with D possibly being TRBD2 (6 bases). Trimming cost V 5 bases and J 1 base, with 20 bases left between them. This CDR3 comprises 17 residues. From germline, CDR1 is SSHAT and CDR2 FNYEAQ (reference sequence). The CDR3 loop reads CASSRWGGGTPQETQYF. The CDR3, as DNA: TGTGCCAGCAGCCGCTGGGGCGGAGGGACCCCCCAAGAGACCCAGTACTTC.

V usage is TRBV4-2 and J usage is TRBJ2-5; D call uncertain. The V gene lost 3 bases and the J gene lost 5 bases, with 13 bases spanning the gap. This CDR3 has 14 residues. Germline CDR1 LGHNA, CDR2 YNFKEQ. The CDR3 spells CASSQQQERETQYF. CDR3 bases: TGTGCCAGCAGCCAGCAGCAGGAGAGGGAGACCCAGTACTTC.

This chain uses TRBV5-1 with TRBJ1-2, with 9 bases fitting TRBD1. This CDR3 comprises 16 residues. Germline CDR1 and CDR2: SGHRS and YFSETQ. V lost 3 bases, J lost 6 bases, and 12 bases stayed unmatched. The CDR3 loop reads CASSSENRGRWDGYTF. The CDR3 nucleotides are TGCGCCAGCAGCTCAGAGAACAGGGGGCGCTGGGATGGCTACACCTTC.

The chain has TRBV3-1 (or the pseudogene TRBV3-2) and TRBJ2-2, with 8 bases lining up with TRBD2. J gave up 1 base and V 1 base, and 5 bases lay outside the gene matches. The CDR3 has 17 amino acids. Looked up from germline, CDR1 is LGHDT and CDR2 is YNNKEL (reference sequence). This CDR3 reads CASSQVGSGGNTGELFF. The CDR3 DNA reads TGTGCCAGCAGCCAAGTAGGCAGCGGGGGGAACACCGGGGAGCTGTTTTTT.

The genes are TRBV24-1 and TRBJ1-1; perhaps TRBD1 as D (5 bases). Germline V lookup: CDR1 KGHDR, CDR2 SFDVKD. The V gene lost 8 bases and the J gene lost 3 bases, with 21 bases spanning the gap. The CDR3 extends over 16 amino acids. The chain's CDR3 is CATNPWGGEEYTEAFF. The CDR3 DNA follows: TGTGCCACCAACCCCTGGGGGGGGGAGGAATACACTGAAGCTTTCTTT.

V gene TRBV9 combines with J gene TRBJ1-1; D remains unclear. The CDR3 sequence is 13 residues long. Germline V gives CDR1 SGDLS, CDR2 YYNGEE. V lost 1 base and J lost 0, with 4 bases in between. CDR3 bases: TGTGCCAGCAGCGTACATGTGAACACTGAAGCTTTCTTT. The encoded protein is CASSVHVNTEAFF.

The CDR3 sequence: CAWSVLRGAGDTQYF. The DNA of the CDR3 is TGTGCCTGGAGTGTACTGCGGGGGGCGGGGGATACGCAGTATTTT. The chain joins TRBV30 to TRBJ2-3, with 8 bases aligning to TRBD2. The V gene's germline CDR1 is GTSNPN and CDR2 SVGIG (reference sequence). The CDR3 extends over 15 amino acids. V was pared by 0 bases and J by 6 bases, with 8 bases of the junction left unmatched.

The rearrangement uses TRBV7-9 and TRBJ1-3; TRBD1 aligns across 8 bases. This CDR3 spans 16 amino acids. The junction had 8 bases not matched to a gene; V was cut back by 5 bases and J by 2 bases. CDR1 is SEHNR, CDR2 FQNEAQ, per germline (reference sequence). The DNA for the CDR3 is TGTGCCAGCAGCCCAGGACAGGGAGAGACTGGAAACACCATATATTTT. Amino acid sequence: CASSPGQGETGNTIYF.

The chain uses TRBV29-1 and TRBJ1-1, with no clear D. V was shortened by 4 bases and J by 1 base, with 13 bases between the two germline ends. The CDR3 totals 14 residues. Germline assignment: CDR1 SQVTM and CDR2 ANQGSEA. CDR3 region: CSVVVSTANTEAFF. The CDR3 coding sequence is TGCAGCGTTGTAGTCTCGACGGCGAACACTGAAGCTTTCTTT.